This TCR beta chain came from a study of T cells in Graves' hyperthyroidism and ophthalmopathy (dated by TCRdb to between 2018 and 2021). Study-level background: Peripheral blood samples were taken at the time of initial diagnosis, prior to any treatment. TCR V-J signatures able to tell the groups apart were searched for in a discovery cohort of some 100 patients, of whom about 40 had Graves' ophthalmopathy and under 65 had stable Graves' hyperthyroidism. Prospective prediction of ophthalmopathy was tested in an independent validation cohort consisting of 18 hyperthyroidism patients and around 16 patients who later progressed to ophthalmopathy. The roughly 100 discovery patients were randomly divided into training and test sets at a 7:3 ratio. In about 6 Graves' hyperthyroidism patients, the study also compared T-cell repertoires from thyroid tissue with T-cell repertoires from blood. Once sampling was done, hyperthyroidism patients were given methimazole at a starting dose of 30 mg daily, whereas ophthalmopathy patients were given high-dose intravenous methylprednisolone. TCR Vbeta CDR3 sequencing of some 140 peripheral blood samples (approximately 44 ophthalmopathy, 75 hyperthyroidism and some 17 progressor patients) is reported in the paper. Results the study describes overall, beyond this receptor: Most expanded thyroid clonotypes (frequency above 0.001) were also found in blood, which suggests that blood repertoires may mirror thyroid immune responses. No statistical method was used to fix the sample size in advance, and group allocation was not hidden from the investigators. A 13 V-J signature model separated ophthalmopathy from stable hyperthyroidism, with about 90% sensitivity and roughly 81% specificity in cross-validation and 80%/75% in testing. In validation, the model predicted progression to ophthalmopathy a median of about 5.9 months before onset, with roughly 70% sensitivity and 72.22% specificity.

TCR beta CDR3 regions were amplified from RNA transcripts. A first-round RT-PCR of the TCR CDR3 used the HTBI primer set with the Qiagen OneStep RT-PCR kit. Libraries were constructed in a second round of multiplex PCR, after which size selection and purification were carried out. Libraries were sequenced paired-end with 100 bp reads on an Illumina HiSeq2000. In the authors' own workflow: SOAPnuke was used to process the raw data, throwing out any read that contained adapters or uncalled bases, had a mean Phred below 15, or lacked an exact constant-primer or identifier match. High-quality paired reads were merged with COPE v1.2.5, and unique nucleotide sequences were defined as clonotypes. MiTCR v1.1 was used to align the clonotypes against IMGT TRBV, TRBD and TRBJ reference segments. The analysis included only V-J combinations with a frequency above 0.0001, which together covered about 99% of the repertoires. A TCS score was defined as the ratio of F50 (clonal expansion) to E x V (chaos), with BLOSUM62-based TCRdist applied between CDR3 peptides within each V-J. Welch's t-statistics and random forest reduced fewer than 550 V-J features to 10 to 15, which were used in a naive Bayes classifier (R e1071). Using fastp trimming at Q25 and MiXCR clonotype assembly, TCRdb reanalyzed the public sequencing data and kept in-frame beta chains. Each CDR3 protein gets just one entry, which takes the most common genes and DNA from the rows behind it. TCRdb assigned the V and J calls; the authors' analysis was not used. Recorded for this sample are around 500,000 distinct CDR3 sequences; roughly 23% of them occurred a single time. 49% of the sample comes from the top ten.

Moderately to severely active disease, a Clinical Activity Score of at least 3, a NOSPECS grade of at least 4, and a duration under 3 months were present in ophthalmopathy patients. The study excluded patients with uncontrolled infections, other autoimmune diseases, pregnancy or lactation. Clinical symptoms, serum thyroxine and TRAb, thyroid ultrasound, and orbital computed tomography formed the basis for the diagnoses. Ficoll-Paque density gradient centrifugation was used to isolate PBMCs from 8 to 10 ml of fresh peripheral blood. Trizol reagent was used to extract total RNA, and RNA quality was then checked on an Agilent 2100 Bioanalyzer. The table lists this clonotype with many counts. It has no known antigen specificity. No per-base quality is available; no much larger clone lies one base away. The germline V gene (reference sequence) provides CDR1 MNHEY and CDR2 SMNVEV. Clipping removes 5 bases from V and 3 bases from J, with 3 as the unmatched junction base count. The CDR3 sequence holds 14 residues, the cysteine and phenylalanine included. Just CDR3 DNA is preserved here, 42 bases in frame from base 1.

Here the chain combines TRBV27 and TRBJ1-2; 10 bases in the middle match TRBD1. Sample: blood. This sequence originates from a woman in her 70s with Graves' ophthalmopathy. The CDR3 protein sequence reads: CASSRDRGYYGYTF. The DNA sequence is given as TGTGCCAGCAGTCGGGACAGGGGATACTATGGCTACACCTTC.